This entry lists 7 T cell receptor beta chains sequenced from one sample in a study of blood T cell repertoires in COVID-19. Data came from immunoSEQ multiplex PCR; TCRdb stores just in-frame clones and leaves some out. The table shows about 300,000 clones, with more than 70% occurring only once. The sequenced material came from peripheral blood. All receptors come from a woman between 45 and 65 years old with acute or convalescent COVID-19.

This rearrangement joins TRBV15 to TRBJ2-7; tentatively, D is TRBD1 (7 bases). The germline gives CDR1 LNHNV, CDR2 YYDKDF (reference sequence). Trimming pared 1 base from V and 5 bases from J, leaving 15 bases between. This CDR3 is 15 amino acids long. In nucleotides, the CDR3 is TGTGCCACCAGCAGAGGAGGGCAGGGGGGCGACGAGCAGTACTTC. This sequence encodes CATSRGGQGGDEQYF.

The rearrangement joins TRBV7-3 to TRBJ2-3; weak D call: TRBD2 (5 bases). Germline assignment: CDR1 SGHTA and CDR2 FQGTGA. This CDR3 has 14 amino acids. V lost 5 bases to trimming and J lost 3 bases, with 12 bases between them. The CDR3 region has the DNA TGTGCCAGCAGCCGCCTACCGGGGACAGATACGCAGTATTTT. Protein product: CASSRLPGTDTQYF.

The V and J genes are TRBV11-3 and TRBJ2-2; TRBD1 matches 7 bases. Trimming removed 3 bases from V and 8 bases from J; junction bases left unmatched: 3. This CDR3 has 13 amino acids. From germline, CDR1 is SGHNT and CDR2 YENEEA. CDR3 region: CASSFDREGELFF. The CDR3 DNA reads as TGTGCCAGCAGCTTCGACAGGGAAGGGGAGCTGTTTTTT.

In this sample, this clone turned up once. The CDR3 DNA is TGTGCCAGCAGAAAATGGGGGGGGAGCACAGATACGCAGTATTTT. It specifies CASRKWGGSTDTQYF. The chain has TRBV5-4 and TRBJ2-3; 7 bases match TRBD2. Trimming at V came to 5 bases and at J to 0 bases, leaving 6 bases not matched to a gene. Germline CDR1 is SGHNT and CDR2 is YYREEE (reference sequence). The CDR3 extends over 15 amino acids.

The chain carries TRBV6-1 and TRBJ2-3, with 9 bases that match TRBD2. CDR1 is MNHNS, CDR2 SASEGT, per germline. V shed 2 bases and J 1 base; nucleotides not matched to a gene: 4. CDR3 length: 16 amino acids. The CDR3 here is CASSEIAGEGTDTQYF. The CDR3 DNA is TGTGCCAGCAGTGAAATAGCGGGAGAGGGCACAGATACGCAGTATTTT.

The J gene is TRBJ1-1, the V gene TRBV18; 7 nucleotides match TRBD1. The length of the CDR3 is 13 residues. CDR1 is KGHSH and CDR2 is LQKENI in the germline V gene. Germline trimming cut 5 bases from V and 5 bases from J; bases unmatched to any gene: 5. The CDR3 protein is CASSNQGGTEAFF. CDR3 DNA sequence: TGTGCCAGCTCAAACCAGGGGGGAACTGAAGCTTTCTTT. The full variable domain, in which reference TRBV18 and TRBJ1-1 provide the parts outside the CDR3, is NAGVMQNPRHLVRRRGQEARLRCSPMKGHSHVYWYRQLPEEGLKFMVYLQKENIIDESGMPKERFSAEFPKEGPSILRIQQVVRGDSAAYFCASSNQGGTEAFFGQGTRLTVV.

The chain joins TRBV19 to TRBJ1-1, with 10 bases that match TRBD1. The CDR3 has 14 amino acids. The ends lost 4 bases at V and 6 bases at J; junction bases unmatched: 5. Germline lookup yields CDR1 LNHDA and CDR2 SQIVND (reference sequence). The CDR3 reads CASSRTGGRPEAFF. The CDR3 coding sequence is TGTGCCAGTAGTAGGACAGGGGGAAGGCCTGAAGCTTTCTTT.